The clone carrying this T cell receptor (beta chain) was observed a few times. Its specificity is not known. This record belongs to a study of blood T cells in healthy people across ages. Every participating donor contributed about 10 milliliters of peripheral blood through a draw. Study-level findings and limits: A roughly linear fall in TCR beta diversity per million T cells was seen with increasing age.

Primers used in a second PCR of about 6 to 11 cycles were a sample-barcoded 5' primer and a J-beta primer mix. Each of the cDNA molecules was tagged by a template-switch adaptor with 12 random nucleotides. Each single sample gave us at least 2.5 million CDR3-containing paired-end reads. From the 5' RACE reads, TCRdb called clonotypes with MiXCR, one entry per CDR3 protein. Among about 1,400,000 distinct CDR3 sequences, 42% were seen once, and the ten largest hold 7% to 9%. The CDR3 has 13 amino acids. V lost 1 base, J lost 7 bases, and 8 bases lay in between. In germline, CDR1 is SEHNR, CDR2 FQNEAQ (reference sequence).

Sequencing was carried out using blood. The chain employs TRBV7-9 and TRBJ2-1; D may be TRBD1 (5 bases). This TCR came from a woman aged 18-30 years in good health. The CDR3 is CASSLVYRNEQFF. DNA for the CDR3: TGTGCCAGCAGCTTAGTTTACAGGAATGAGCAGTTCTTC.